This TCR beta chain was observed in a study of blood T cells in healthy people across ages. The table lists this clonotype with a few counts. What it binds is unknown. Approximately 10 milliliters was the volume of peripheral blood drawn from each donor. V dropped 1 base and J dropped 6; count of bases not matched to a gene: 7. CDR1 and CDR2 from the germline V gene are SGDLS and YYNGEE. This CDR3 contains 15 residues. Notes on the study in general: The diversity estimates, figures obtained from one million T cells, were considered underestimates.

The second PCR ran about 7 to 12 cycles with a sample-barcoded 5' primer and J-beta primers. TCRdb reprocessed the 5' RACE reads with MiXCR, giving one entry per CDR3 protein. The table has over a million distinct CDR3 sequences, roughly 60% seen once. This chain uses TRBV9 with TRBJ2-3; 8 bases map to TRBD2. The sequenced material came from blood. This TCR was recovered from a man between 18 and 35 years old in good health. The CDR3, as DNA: TGTGCCAGCAGCGTAATGGCGGGAGGCGACGATACGCAGTATTTT. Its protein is CASSVMAGGDDTQYF.